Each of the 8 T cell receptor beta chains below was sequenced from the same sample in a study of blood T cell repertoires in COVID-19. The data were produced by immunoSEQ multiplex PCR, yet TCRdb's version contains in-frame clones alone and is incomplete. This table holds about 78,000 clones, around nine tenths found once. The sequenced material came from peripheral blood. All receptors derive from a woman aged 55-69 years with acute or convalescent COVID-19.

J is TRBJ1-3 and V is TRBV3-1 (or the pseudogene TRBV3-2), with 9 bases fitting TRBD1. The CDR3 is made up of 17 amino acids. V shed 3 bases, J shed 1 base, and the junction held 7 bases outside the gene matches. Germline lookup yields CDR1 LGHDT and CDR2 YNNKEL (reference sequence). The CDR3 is CASSQGPGQGSGNTIYF. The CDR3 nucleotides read TGTGCCAGCAGCCAGGGACCGGGACAGGGTTCTGGAAACACCATATATTTT.

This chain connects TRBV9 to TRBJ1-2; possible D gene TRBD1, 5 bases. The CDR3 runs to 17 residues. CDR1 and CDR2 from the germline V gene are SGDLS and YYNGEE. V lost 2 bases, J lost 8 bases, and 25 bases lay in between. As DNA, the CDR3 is TGTGCCAGCAGCGTTGGTGAGCGGGGAGTAAGGGGAGGAGGCTACACCTTC. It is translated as CASSVGERGVRGGGYTF.

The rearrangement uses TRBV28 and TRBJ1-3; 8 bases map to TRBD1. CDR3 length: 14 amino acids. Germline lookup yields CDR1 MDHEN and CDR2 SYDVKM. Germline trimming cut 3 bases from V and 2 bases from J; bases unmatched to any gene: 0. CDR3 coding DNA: TGTGCCAGCAGTTTCAGGGGGCCTGGAAACACCATATATTTT. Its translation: CASSFRGPGNTIYF.

Here the CDR3 reads CASSIDRLVTHEQFF. CDR3 bases: TGTGCCAGTAGTATAGATCGGCTAGTAACTCATGAGCAGTTCTTC. The V and J genes are TRBV19 and TRBJ2-1; D unclear. The CDR3 contains 15 residues. Trimming cost V 0 bases and J 8 bases, with 14 bases left between them. CDR1 LNHDA and CDR2 SQIVND come from the germline V gene (reference sequence).

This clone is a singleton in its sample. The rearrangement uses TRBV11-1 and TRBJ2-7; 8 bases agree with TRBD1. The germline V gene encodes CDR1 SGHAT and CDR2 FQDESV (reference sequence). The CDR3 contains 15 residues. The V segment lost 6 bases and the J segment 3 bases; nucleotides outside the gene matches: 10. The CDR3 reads CASSRGTGAFYEQYF. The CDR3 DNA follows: TGTGCCAGCAGTCGAGGGACAGGTGCTTTCTACGAGCAGTACTTC. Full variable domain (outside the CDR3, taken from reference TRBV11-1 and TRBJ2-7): EAEVAQSPRYKITEKSQAVAFWCDPISGHATLYWYRQILGQGPELLVQFQDESVVDDSQLPKDRFSAERLKGVDSTLKIQPAELGDSAMYLCASSRGTGAFYEQYFGPGTRLTVT.

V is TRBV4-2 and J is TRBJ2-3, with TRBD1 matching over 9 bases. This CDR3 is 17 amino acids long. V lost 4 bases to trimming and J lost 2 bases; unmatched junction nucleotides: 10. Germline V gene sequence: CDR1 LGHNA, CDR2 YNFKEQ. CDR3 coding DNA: TGTGCCAGCAGCCCATACGGACAGGGGATGAACACAGATACGCAGTATTTT. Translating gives CASSPYGQGMNTDTQYF.

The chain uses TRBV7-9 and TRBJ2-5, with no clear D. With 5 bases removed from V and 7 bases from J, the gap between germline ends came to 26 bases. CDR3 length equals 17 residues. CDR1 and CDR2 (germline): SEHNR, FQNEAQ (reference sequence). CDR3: CASSPRRHDGTAGTQYF. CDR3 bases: TGTGCCAGCAGCCCGAGACGACATGATGGTACGGCAGGGACCCAGTACTTC.

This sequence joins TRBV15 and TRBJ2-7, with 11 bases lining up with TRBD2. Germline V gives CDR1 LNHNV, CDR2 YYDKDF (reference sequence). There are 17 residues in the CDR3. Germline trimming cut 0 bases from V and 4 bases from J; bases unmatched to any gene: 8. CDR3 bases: TGTGCCACCAGCAGAGATCCCCCTAGCGGGAGGAATTACGAGCAGTACTTC. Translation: CATSRDPPSGRNYEQYF.